This TCR beta chain was sequenced during a study of shared clonotypes between healthy human individuals. The CDR3 runs 12 residues. Per the germline V gene, CDR1 is SGHTA and CDR2 is FQGNSA. Trimming shortened V by 5 bases and J by 7 bases, and 6 bases separated the two germline ends. Division of CD4+ cells produced a CD45RA+ naive subset and a CD45RA-negative memory subset. The method was immunoSEQ multiplex PCR; TCRdb's version includes in-frame clones alone and lacks a portion of them. The sample gives about 2.3 million clones, roughly 92% of which show up once; 0.37% is in the top ten. This receptor was obtained from a man aged 18 to 29 in good health. Some clones in this sample may be carry-over from other donors' samples. Source material: naive CD4+ T cells from PBMCs. The subset is: CD45RA+ positively selected. The chain joins TRBV7-2 to TRBJ2-6; the D is unclear. As DNA, the CDR3 is TGTGCCAGCAGCCGTCATGCCAACGTCCTGACTTTC. It encodes CASSRHANVLTF.